This TCR beta chain comes out of a study of blood T cell repertoires in COVID-19. The wider study: The United States, Italy and Spain supplied acute and convalescent COVID-19 samples. Sample material is recorded as cDNA or gDNA derived from T cells, B-cell-depleted T cells, or PBMCs.

This CDR3 spans 11 amino acids. The V and J ends lost 0 bases and 7 bases respectively, with 3 bases between them. Per the germline V gene, CDR1 is SQVTM and CDR2 is ANQGSEA. Original processing methods: The authors estimated nucleated cell counts from reference gene primer amplification. Profiled with immunoSEQ multiplex PCR; TCRdb holds only in-frame clones, not every one. V and J calls and clone size are copied from that table; D and trimming were computed from the DNA. The sample records nearly 80,000 clones, 80% to 85% being singletons. The clonotype comes from a man aged 45-65 years with acute or convalescent COVID-19. Sample: peripheral blood. The chain uses TRBV29-1 and TRBJ2-2, with D unresolved. The CDR3 DNA reads as TGCAGCGTTGAAGAGAGCGGGGAGCTGTTTTTT. It yields the protein CSVEESGELFF.